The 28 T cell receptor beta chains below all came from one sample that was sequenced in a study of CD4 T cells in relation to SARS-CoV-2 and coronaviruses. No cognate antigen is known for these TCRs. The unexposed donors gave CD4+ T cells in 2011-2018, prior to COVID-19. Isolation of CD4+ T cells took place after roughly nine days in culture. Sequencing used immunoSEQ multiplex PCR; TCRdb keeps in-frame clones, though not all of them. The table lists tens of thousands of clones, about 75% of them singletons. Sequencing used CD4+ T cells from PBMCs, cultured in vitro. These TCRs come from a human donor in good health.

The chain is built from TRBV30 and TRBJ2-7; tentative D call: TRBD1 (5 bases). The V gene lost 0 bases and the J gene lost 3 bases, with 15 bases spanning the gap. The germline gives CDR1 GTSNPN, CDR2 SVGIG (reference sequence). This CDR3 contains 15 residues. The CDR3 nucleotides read TGTGCCTGGAGTGTACCCCCTAGACAGAGCTACGAGCAGTACTTC. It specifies CAWSVPPRQSYEQYF.

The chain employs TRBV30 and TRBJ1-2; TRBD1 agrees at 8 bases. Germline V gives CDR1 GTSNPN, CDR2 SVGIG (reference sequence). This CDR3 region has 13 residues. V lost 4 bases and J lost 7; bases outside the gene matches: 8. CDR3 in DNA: TGTGCCTGGACGTTGCAGGGGGCGCGTGGCTACACCTTC. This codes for CAWTLQGARGYTF.

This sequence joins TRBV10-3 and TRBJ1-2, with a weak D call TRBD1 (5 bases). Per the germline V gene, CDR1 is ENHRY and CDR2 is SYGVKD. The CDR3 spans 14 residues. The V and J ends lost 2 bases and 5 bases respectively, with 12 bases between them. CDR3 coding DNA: TGTGCCATCAGTGAGGGAAGACAGCGGTATGGCTACACCTTC. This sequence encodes CAISEGRQRYGYTF.

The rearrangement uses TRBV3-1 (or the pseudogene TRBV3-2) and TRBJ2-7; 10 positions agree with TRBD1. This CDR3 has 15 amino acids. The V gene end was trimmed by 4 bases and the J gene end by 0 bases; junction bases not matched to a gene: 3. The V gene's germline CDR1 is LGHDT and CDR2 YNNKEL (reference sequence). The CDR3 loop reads CASSLRTGGSYEQYF. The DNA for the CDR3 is TGTGCCAGCAGCCTACGGACAGGGGGCTCCTACGAGCAGTACTTC.

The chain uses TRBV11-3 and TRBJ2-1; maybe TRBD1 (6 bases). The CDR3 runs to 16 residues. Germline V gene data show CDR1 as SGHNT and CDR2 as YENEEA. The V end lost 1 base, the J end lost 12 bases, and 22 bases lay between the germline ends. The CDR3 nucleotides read TGTGCCAGCAGCTTAGGTGCCACGGACAGCCAGGTCGGGCAGTTCTTC. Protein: CASSLGATDSQVGQFF.

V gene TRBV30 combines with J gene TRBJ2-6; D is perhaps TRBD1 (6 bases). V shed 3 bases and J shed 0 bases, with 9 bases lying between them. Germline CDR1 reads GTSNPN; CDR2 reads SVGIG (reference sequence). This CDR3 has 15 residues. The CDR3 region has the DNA TGTGCCTGGAGCAGGGGCAACTCTGGGGCCAACGTCCTGACTTTC. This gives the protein CAWSRGNSGANVLTF.

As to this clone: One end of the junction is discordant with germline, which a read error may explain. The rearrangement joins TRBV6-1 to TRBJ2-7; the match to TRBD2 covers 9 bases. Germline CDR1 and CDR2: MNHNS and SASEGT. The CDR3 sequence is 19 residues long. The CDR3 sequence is CASSGKAGGHRGFSHEQYF. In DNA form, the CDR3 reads TGTGCCAGCAGTGGAAAAGCGGGAGGCCACCGCGGTTTCTCCCACGAGCAGTACTTC.

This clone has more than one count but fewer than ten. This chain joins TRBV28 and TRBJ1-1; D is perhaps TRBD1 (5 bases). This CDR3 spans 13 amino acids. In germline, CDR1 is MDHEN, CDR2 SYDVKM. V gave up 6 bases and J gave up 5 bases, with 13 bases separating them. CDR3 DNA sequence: TGTGCCAGCAGACGGGGGGGAGAGACTGAAGCTTTCTTT. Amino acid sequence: CASRRGGETEAFF.

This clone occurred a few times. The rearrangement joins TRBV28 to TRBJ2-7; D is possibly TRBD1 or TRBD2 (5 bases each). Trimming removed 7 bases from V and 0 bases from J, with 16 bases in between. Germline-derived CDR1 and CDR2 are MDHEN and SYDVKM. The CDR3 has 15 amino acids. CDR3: CASIPGTGSSYEQYF. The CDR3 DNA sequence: TGTGCCAGCATCCCGGGGACGGGTAGCTCCTACGAGCAGTACTTC.

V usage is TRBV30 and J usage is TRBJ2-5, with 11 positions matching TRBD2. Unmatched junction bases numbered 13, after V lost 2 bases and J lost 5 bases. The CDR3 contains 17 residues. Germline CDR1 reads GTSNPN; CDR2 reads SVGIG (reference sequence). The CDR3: CAWSKGVTSGSSETQYF. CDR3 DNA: TGTGCCTGGAGTAAGGGGGTTACTAGCGGGAGTTCGGAGACCCAGTACTTC.

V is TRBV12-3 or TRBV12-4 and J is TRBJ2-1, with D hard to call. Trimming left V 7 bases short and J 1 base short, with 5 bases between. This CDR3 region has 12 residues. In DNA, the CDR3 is TGTGCCAGCATGGGATCCTACAATGAGCAGTTCTTC. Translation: CASMGSYNEQFF.

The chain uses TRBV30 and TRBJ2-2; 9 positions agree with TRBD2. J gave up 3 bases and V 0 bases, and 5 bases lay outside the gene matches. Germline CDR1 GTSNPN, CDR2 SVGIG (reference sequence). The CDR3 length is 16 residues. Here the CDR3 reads CAWSVLRTSDTGELFF. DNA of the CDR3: TGTGCCTGGAGTGTACTGCGGACTAGCGACACCGGGGAGCTGTTTTTT.

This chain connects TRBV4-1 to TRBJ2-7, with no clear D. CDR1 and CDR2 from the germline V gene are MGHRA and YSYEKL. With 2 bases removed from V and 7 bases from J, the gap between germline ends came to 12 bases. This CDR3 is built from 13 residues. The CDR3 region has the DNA TGCGCCAGCAGCCAACGTAACCCTGGTGAGCAGTACTTC. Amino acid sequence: CASSQRNPGEQYF.

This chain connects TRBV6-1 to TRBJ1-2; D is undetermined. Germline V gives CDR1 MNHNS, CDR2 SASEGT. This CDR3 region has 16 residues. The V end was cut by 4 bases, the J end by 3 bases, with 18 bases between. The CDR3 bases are TGTGCCAGCAGTGCCAGCGTGGGCCCTTCTTACTATGGCTACACCTTC. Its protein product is CASSASVGPSYYGYTF.

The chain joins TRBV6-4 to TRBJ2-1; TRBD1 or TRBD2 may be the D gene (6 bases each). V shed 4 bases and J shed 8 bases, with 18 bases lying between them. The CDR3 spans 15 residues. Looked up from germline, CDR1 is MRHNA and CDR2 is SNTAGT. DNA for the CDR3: TGTGCCAGCAGTGGGGGAAAGGACGGGGGCGATGAGCAGTTCTTC. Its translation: CASSGGKDGGDEQFF.

The CDR3 nucleotides are TGTGCCAGCAGCGTAGACTTGGGCAATGAGCAGTTCTTC. Amino acids: CASSVDLGNEQFF. The rearrangement links TRBV9 to TRBJ2-1; no definite D call. The V end lost 0 bases, the J end lost 6 bases, and 7 bases lay between the germline ends. The CDR3 extends over 13 amino acids. Germline loops: CDR1 SGDLS, CDR2 YYNGEE.

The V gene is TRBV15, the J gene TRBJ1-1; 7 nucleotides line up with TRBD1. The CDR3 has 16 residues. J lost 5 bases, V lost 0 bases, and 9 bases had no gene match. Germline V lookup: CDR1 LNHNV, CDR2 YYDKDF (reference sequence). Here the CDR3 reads CATSRDRNRGSTEAFF. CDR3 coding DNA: TGTGCCACCAGCAGAGATCGAAACAGGGGTTCAACTGAAGCTTTCTTT.

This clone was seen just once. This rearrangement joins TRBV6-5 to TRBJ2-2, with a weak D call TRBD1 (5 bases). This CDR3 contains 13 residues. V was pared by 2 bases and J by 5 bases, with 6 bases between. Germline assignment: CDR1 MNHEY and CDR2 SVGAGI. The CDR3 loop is CASSYAGTGELFF. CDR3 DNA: TGTGCCAGCAGTTACGCAGGGACCGGGGAGCTGTTTTTT.

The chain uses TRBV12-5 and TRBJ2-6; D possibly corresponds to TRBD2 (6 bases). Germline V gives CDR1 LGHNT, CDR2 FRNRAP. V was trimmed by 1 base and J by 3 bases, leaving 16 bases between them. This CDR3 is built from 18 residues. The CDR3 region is CASGLGTSGVYGANVLTF. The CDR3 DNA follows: TGTGCTAGTGGTTTGGGTACGTCGGGAGTTTATGGGGCCAACGTCCTGACTTTC. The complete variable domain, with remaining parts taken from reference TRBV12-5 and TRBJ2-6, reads DARVTQTPRHKVTEMGQEVTMRCQPILGHNTVFWYRQTMMQGLELLAYFRNRAPLDDSGMPKDRFSAEMPDATLATLKIQPSEPRDSAVYFCASGLGTSGVYGANVLTFGAGSRLTVL.

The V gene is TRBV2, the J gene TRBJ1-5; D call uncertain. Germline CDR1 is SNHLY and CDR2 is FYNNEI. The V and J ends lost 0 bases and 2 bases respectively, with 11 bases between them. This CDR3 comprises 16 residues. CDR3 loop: CASSEARRAGNQPQHF. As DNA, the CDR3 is TGTGCCAGCAGTGAAGCGCGACGGGCCGGCAATCAGCCCCAGCATTTT.

CDR3 nucleotides: TGTGCCACCAGCAGAGATCTCAGCTCCTACAATGAGCAGTTCTTC. Amino acid sequence: CATSRDLSSYNEQFF. V and J are TRBV15 and TRBJ2-1; D unresolved. The germline V gene has CDR1 LNHNV and CDR2 YYDKDF (reference sequence). The CDR3 totals 15 residues. V gave up 0 bases and J gave up 0 bases, with 6 bases separating them.

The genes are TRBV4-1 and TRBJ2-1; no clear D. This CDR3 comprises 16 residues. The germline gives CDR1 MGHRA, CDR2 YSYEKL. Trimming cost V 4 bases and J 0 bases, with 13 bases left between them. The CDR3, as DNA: TGCGCCAGCAGCCTCATTATGGGCATCTCCTACAATGAGCAGTTCTTC. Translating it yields CASSLIMGISYNEQFF.

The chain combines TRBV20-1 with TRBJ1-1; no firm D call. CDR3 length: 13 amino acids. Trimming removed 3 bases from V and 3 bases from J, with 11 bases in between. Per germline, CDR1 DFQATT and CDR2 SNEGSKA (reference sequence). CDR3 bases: TGCAGTGCTAGTCTTAACACGGACACTGAAGCTTTCTTT. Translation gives CSASLNTDTEAFF.

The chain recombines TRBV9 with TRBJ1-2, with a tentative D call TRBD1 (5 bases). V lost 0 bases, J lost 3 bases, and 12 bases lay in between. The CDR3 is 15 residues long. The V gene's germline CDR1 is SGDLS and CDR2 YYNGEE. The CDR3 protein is CASSVGGVGDYGYTF. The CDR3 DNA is TGTGCCAGCAGCGTAGGGGGGGTTGGGGACTATGGCTACACCTTC. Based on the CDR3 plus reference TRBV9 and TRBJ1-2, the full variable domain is DSGVTQTPKHLITATGQRVTLRCSPRSGDLSVYWYQQSLDQGLQFLIQYYNGEERAKGNILERFSAQQFPDLHSELNLSSLELGDSALYFCASSVGGVGDYGYTFGSGTRLTVV.

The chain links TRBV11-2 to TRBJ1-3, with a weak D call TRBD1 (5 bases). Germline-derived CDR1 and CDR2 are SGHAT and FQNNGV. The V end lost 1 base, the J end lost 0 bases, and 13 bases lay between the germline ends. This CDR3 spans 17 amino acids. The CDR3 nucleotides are TGTGCCAGCAGCTTAGTAGAGGGGACCGTCTCTGGAAACACCATATATTTT. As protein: CASSLVEGTVSGNTIYF.

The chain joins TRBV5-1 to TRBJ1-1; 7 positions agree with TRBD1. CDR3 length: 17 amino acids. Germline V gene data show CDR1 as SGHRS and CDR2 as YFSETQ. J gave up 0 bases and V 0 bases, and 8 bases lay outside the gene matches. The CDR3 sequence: CASSLALRQGVNTEAFF. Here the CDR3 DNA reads TGCGCCAGCAGCTTGGCCCTGAGACAGGGAGTGAACACTGAAGCTTTCTTT.

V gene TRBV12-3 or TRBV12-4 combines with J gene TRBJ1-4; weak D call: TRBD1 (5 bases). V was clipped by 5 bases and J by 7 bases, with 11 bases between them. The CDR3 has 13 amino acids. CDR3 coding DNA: TGTGCCAGCAGTCAAGGGGATGCTGAAAAACTGTTTTTT. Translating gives CASSQGDAEKLFF.

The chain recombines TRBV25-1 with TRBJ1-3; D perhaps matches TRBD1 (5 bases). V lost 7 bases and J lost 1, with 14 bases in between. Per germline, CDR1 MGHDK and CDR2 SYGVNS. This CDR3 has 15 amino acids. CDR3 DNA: TGTGCCAGCACCTTTTCGGGGGATTCTGGAAACACCATATATTTT. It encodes CASTFSGDSGNTIYF.